This T cell receptor beta chain was retrieved from a study of OX40 agonist ivuxolimab in advanced cancers. Only a few counts were recorded for this clone. Using immunoSEQ multiplex PCR, the repertoire was profiled, and TCRdb retains in-frame clones only, with some absent. The repertoire consists of 90,000 to 100,000 clones, with 85% to 90% occurring once and the leading ten covering around 0.16%. Between the trimmed V and J ends, which lost 8 bases and 3 bases, there was a span of 7 bases. This CDR3 is 11 amino acids long. Germline V gene data show CDR1 as MNHNS and CDR2 as SASEGT. The chain combines TRBV6-1 with TRBJ1-2, with D unclear. Sequencing was performed on CD4+ or CD8+ T cells sorted from blood, taken in a trial of the OX40 agonist ivuxolimab. This TCR was recovered from an adult with an advanced solid tumor such as melanoma, head and neck, liver or kidney cancer. The chain's CDR3 is CASARDYGYTF. CDR3 DNA sequence: TGTGCCAGCGCCAGAGACTATGGCTACACCTTC.